Below are 30 T cell receptor beta chains sequenced from a single sample in a study of blood T cell repertoires in COVID-19. The table came from immunoSEQ multiplex PCR; TCRdb's copy has only in-frame clones and leaves some out. The top ten hold around 2% of the sample, which has a few hundred thousand clones, 85% to 90% seen once. Sequenced material: PBMCs or T cells enriched from blood (not recorded which). These TCRs come from a woman aged 60 to 75 in a cohort exposed to, infected with or recovered from COVID-19 (not recorded which).

The table lists this clone with a few counts. The chain combines TRBV5-1 with TRBJ2-1; TRBD2 matches at 7 bases. This CDR3 has 14 residues. V lost 3 bases and J lost 9; bases outside the gene matches: 9. Germline CDR1 and CDR2: SGHRS and YFSETQ. CDR3 nucleotides: TGCGCCAGCAGCTCAGGACTAGTTCCGTCTGAGCAGTTCTTC. This gives the protein CASSSGLVPSEQFF.

The chain has TRBV11-2 and TRBJ2-1; D is uncertain. Germline assignment: CDR1 SGHAT and CDR2 FQNNGV. This CDR3 is built from 15 residues. The germline V and J ends were trimmed by 3 bases and 0 bases, with 9 bases remaining between them. CDR3 DNA: TGTGCCAGCAGCTTGGAGAGGAGCTCCTACAATGAGCAGTTCTTC. It specifies CASSLERSSYNEQFF.

The chain joins TRBV10-3 to TRBJ1-1, with 7 bases matching TRBD1. The CDR3 spans 13 residues. CDR1 and CDR2 (germline): ENHRY, SYGVKD. Trimming removed 4 bases from V and 6 bases from J; junction bases left unmatched: 5. The CDR3 DNA is TGTGCCATCAGTGGGCAGGGGGTCGCTGAAGCTTTCTTT. Residues: CAISGQGVAEAFF.

The chain has TRBV3-1 (or the pseudogene TRBV3-2) and TRBJ2-3, with D possibly being TRBD2 (6 bases). The CDR3 contains 15 residues. Trimming took 2 bases from V and 0 from J, leaving 9 bases between them. Germline V CDR1 and CDR2: LGHDT, YNNKEL (reference sequence). The CDR3 loop is CASSQPSGSTDTQYF. CDR3 coding DNA: TGTGCCAGCAGCCAACCCAGCGGGAGCACAGATACGCAGTATTTT.

The rearrangement joins TRBV11-2 to TRBJ2-2, with 9 bases that match TRBD2. V dropped 1 base and J dropped 1; count of bases not matched to a gene: 7. The CDR3 runs 18 residues. Germline V gives CDR1 SGHAT, CDR2 FQNNGV. This chain's CDR3 is CASSLGLTSGLNTGELFF. The CDR3, as DNA: TGTGCCAGCAGCTTAGGTCTGACTAGCGGTCTGAACACCGGGGAGCTGTTTTTT. The whole variable domain, remainder taken from reference TRBV11-2 and TRBJ2-2, is EAGVAQSPRYKIIEKRQSVAFWCNPISGHATLYWYQQILGQGPKLLIQFQNNGVVDDSQLPKDRFSAERLKGVDSTLKIQPAKLEDSAVYLCASSLGLTSGLNTGELFFGEGSRLTVL.

The chain has TRBV28 and TRBJ1-4; TRBD1 matches 8 bases. The CDR3 contains 15 residues. The germline gives CDR1 MDHEN, CDR2 SYDVKM. The V segment lost 8 bases and the J segment 8 bases; nucleotides outside the gene matches: 13. The CDR3 region has the DNA TGTGCCAGCGGCCACCTCCAGGGGGCGAAAGAAAAACTGTTTTTT. This translates into CASGHLQGAKEKLFF. The whole variable domain, filled in from reference TRBV28 and TRBJ1-4, reads DVKVTQSSRYLVKRTGEKVFLECVQDMDHENMFWYRQDPGLGLRLIYFSYDVKMKEKGDIPEGYSVSREKKERFSLILESASTNQTSMYLCASGHLQGAKEKLFFGSGTQLSVL.

This clone came up once. The V call is TRBV30, the J call TRBJ2-2, with a tentative D call TRBD1 (6 bases). This CDR3 comprises 17 residues. Germline V CDR1 and CDR2: GTSNPN, SVGIG (reference sequence). The V and J ends lost 3 bases and 1 base respectively, with 18 bases between them. For the CDR3, the DNA is TGTGCCTGGAGCCAGGGGATCGTTCGGTGGAACACCGGGGAGCTGTTTTTT. Residues: CAWSQGIVRWNTGELFF.

This chain uses TRBV4-2 with TRBJ1-3, with a weak D call TRBD1 (6 bases). V was shortened by 3 bases and J by 0 bases, with 12 bases between the two germline ends. The CDR3 runs 16 residues. Germline CDR1 LGHNA, CDR2 YNFKEQ. The CDR3 loop reads CASSHLGGHSGNTIYF. CDR3 in DNA: TGTGCCAGCAGCCACCTCGGGGGGCACTCTGGAAACACCATATATTTT.

The chain employs TRBV2 and TRBJ1-1; D is unclear. V gave up 5 bases and J gave up 1 base, with 14 bases separating them. From germline, CDR1 is SNHLY and CDR2 FYNNEI. The length of the CDR3 is 15 residues. In DNA, the CDR3 is TGTGCCAGCAGTCCGCGATTCATTGCGAACACTGAAGCTTTCTTT. It is translated as CASSPRFIANTEAFF.

The CDR3 DNA reads as TGCGCCAGCAGTCAGCCTTTGACAGTCACCGGGGAGCTGTTTTTT. Its translation: CASSQPLTVTGELFF. This chain joins TRBV23-1 and TRBJ2-2; possibly TRBD1 for D (5 bases). TRBV23-1 is filed as an ORF, its function uncertain. V lost 3 bases to trimming and J lost 4 bases, with 12 bases between them. The length of the CDR3 is 15 residues.

The J gene is TRBJ1-6, the V gene TRBV23-1, with 9 positions matching TRBD1. TRBV23-1 is identified as an open reading frame with a role that is uncertain. With 3 bases clipped from V and 10 bases from J, the junction kept 4 bases outside the gene matches. CDR3 length: 14 residues. The DNA for the CDR3 is TGCGCCAGCAGTCAGAACAGGGGGCAATCACCCCTCCACTTT. This gives the protein CASSQNRGQSPLHF.

The chain has TRBV6-6 and TRBJ1-5; D is undetermined. The CDR3 runs 14 residues. Trimming removed 8 bases at V and 2 bases at J, with 13 bases between. CDR1 MNHNY and CDR2 SVGAGI come from the germline V gene (reference sequence). CDR3 DNA sequence: TGTGCCAGCGAGGGTGGATTGGGCAATCAGCCCCAGCATTTT. Translation gives CASEGGLGNQPQHF.

The CDR3 sequence: CASSPAGLAGGGDTQYF. CDR3 nucleotides: TGTGCCAGCTCACCCGCCGGACTAGCGGGAGGGGGAGATACGCAGTATTTT. The chain couples TRBV18 to TRBJ2-3; 15 bases are a match to TRBD2. Trimming at V came to 3 bases and at J to 5 bases, leaving 6 bases not matched to a gene. The CDR3 runs 17 residues. The germline CDR1 and CDR2 sequences are KGHSH and LQKENI.

The V call is TRBV14, the J call TRBJ1-1; D not resolved. V dropped 1 base and J dropped 4 bases, with 7 bases sitting between them. Looked up from germline, CDR1 is SGHDN and CDR2 is FVKESK. The CDR3 spans 13 residues. CDR3 region: CASSQGLITEAFF. The CDR3 bases are TGTGCCAGCAGCCAAGGTTTAATCACTGAAGCTTTCTTT.

The rearrangement joins TRBV14 to TRBJ2-1; 8 bases match TRBD2. The J segment lost 7 bases and the V segment lost 4 bases, leaving 9 bases of the junction unmatched. Germline V gene lookup returns CDR1 SGHDN and CDR2 FVKESK. The CDR3 spans 15 residues. The DNA of the CDR3 is TGTGCCAGCAGCCCCTTCAAGACTAGCGTGAATGAGCAGTTCTTC. Translated: CASSPFKTSVNEQFF.

This chain uses TRBV12-3 or TRBV12-4 with TRBJ1-2; TRBD1 aligns across 7 bases. V trimming: 6 bases; J trimming: 3 bases; junction bases outside the gene matches: 4. The CDR3 consists of 13 residues. CDR3 sequence: CASSPTGDYGYTF. The CDR3 nucleotides are TGTGCCAGCAGCCCCACAGGGGACTATGGCTACACCTTC.

The chain employs TRBV27 and TRBJ2-4, with 9 bases that match TRBD2. V trimming: 5 bases; J trimming: 0 bases; junction bases outside the gene matches: 11. Germline V CDR1 and CDR2: MNHEY, SMNVEV (reference sequence). The CDR3 totals 18 residues. The CDR3: CASSLTPQAGGAKNIQYF. CDR3 nucleotides: TGTGCCAGCAGTCTAACCCCCCAAGCGGGAGGAGCCAAAAACATTCAGTACTTC.

The chain has TRBV5-1 and TRBJ2-5; 7 nucleotides match TRBD1. The germline CDR1 and CDR2 sequences are SGHRS and YFSETQ. V gave up 2 bases and J gave up 1 base; unmatched junction bases: 2. This CDR3 contains 14 residues. This CDR3 is CASSLQGFQETQYF. The CDR3 DNA follows: TGCGCCAGCAGCTTACAGGGGTTCCAAGAGACCCAGTACTTC.

This chain links TRBV12-5 with TRBJ1-5; 7 bases line up with TRBD1. From germline, CDR1 is LGHNT and CDR2 FRNRAP. V lost 1 base to trimming and J lost 5 bases; unmatched junction nucleotides: 2. This CDR3 has 14 amino acids. The CDR3 here is CASGLGQGDQPQHF. The CDR3 coding sequence is TGTGCTAGTGGTTTGGGACAGGGCGATCAGCCCCAGCATTTT. Looking up the rest from reference TRBV12-5 and TRBJ1-5 gives the full variable domain: DARVTQTPRHKVTEMGQEVTMRCQPILGHNTVFWYRQTMMQGLELLAYFRNRAPLDDSGMPKDRFSAEMPDATLATLKIQPSEPRDSAVYFCASGLGQGDQPQHFGDGTRLSIL.

The V gene is TRBV2, the J gene TRBJ1-4; perhaps TRBD1 as D (6 bases). V was trimmed by 2 bases and J by 8 bases, leaving 9 bases between them. The germline V gene has CDR1 SNHLY and CDR2 FYNNEI. The CDR3 loop spans 13 amino acids. CDR3 sequence (DNA): TGTGCCAGCAGTGAAAACAGGGCCGAAAAACTGTTTTTT. Encoded protein: CASSENRAEKLFF.

The J gene is TRBJ2-5, the V gene TRBV2; TRBD1 might be the D (6 bases). The V gene's germline CDR1 is SNHLY and CDR2 FYNNEI. This CDR3 contains 14 residues. V was shortened by 7 bases and J by 1 base, with 13 bases between the two germline ends. The CDR3 nucleotides are TGTGCCAGCACACCCCAGGACAGCCAAGAGACCCAGTACTTC. It specifies CASTPQDSQETQYF.

This rearrangement joins TRBV18 to TRBJ1-4, with 10 positions matching TRBD1. V dropped 5 bases and J dropped 0; count of bases not matched to a gene: 6. This CDR3 has 17 residues. Germline CDR1 is KGHSH and CDR2 is LQKENI. The CDR3 loop is CASSTQGQGATNEKLFF. The CDR3 DNA follows: TGTGCCAGCTCAACTCAAGGACAGGGGGCAACTAATGAAAAACTGTTTTTT.

V gene TRBV12-3 or TRBV12-4 combines with J gene TRBJ1-1; D uncertain. The CDR3 runs 11 residues. The V gene lost 5 bases and the J gene lost 3 bases, with 4 bases spanning the gap. The CDR3 spells CASSTDTEAFF. The DNA of the CDR3 is TGTGCCAGCAGTACTGACACTGAAGCTTTCTTT.

The V and J genes are TRBV10-1 and TRBJ2-5; 10 nucleotides align to TRBD1. The CDR3 covers 16 residues. V dropped 5 bases and J dropped 2; count of bases not matched to a gene: 8. CDR1 WNHNN and CDR2 SYGVQD come from the germline V gene (reference sequence). For the CDR3, the DNA is TGCGCCAGCAGTCCAGGACAGGGGGGTATTCAAGAGACCCAGTACTTC. Amino acid sequence: CASSPGQGGIQETQYF.

CDR3 DNA: TGTGCCAGCAGTTACTCAGAGATCCATGAGCAGTTCTTC. Translation: CASSYSEIHEQFF. The chain has TRBV6-5 and TRBJ2-1; no clear D. This CDR3 comprises 13 residues. Trimming took off 0 bases at V and 8 bases at J, with 8 bases between the two ends. Germline V gene lookup returns CDR1 MNHEY and CDR2 SVGAGI.

This clone was observed a handful of times. The rearrangement links TRBV28 to TRBJ2-7, with 9 bases aligning to TRBD2. V lost 2 bases and J lost 13; bases outside the gene matches: 15. The CDR3 has 15 amino acids. CDR1 and CDR2 (germline): MDHEN, SYDVKM. CDR3 amino acids: CASSLKGSGSLGPYF. CDR3 DNA sequence: TGTGCCAGCAGTTTAAAGGGTAGCGGGAGCCTTGGGCCCTACTTC.

The chain carries TRBV6-5 and TRBJ2-5; TRBD2 matches at 9 bases. In germline, CDR1 is MNHEY, CDR2 SVGAGI. This CDR3 region has 16 residues. The V gene end was trimmed by 2 bases and the J gene end by 1 base; junction bases not matched to a gene: 5. CDR3 nucleotide sequence: TGTGCCAGCAGTTACAGGGGTAGCGGGAGCCAAGAGACCCAGTACTTC. Protein sequence: CASSYRGSGSQETQYF.

Comments on this clone: The same CDR3 can be traced to other DNA sequences in this sample. This rearrangement joins TRBV5-8 to TRBJ1-5, with TRBD1 as a possible D gene (5 bases). The V and J ends lost 3 bases and 5 bases respectively, with 6 bases between them. From germline, CDR1 is SGHTS and CDR2 YDEGEE. The CDR3 is made up of 12 amino acids. This CDR3 reads CASSWGDQPQHF. CDR3 nucleotides: TGTGCCAGCAGCTGGGGGGATCAGCCCCAGCATTTT.

The V call is TRBV7-3, the J call TRBJ2-3; 12 nucleotides align to TRBD2. V shed 4 bases, J shed 4 bases, and the junction held 6 bases outside the gene matches. Germline V gene sequence: CDR1 SGHTA, CDR2 FQGTGA. This CDR3 is 16 amino acids long. The DNA for the CDR3 is TGTGCCAGCAGCTCGAGACTAGCGGGAGAAGCAGATACGCAGTATTTT. Amino acid sequence: CASSSRLAGEADTQYF.

The chain couples TRBV6-5 to TRBJ2-7, with D unresolved. This CDR3 contains 14 residues. Trimming removed 6 bases at V and 2 bases at J, with 14 bases between. The germline gives CDR1 MNHEY, CDR2 SVGAGI. CDR3 sequence (DNA): TGTGCCAGCAGACAATCCAGGAAGACCTACGAGCAGTACTTC. This encodes CASRQSRKTYEQYF.